This T cell receptor (beta chain) appears in the sequencing data of a study of T-cell memory formation after mild COVID-19. Study overall: TCR clustering was largely donor specific. Study conclusions and caveats: The appearance of some responding clones in pre-infection memory suggested that cross-reactive memory joined.

TCR alpha and TCR beta cDNA libraries carrying sample barcodes and UMIs came from 5'RACE with constant-segment primers. TCRdb recomputed calls from the 5' RACE reads with MiXCR, one row per CDR3 protein. Seen here are hundreds of thousands of distinct CDR3 sequences, over 13% observed once, and the top ten hold around a fifth. This clonotype was seen more than once but under ten times. Antigen: not known. The sequence was collected from a young man who had mild COVID-19 (a few samples of this study predate the infection). Cell type and time point are not known. The sequenced material came from PBMCs or a T cell subset sorted from them (not recorded which).

Here the CDR3 reads CASSYGQDSYEQYF. The CDR3 DNA reads as TGTGCCAGCAGTTACGGACAGGACTCCTACGAGCAGTACTTC. The chain has TRBV27 and TRBJ2-7; 7 nucleotides align to TRBD1. The CDR3 contains 14 residues. Losses at the gene ends were 4 bases for V and 0 bases for J; bases not matched to a gene: 3. Germline V CDR1 and CDR2: MNHEY, SMNVEV (reference sequence).